This TCR beta chain was identified in a study of blood T cell repertoires in COVID-19. Study summary: From the United States, Italy and Spain came samples of acute and convalescent COVID-19. The analysed material was cDNA or gDNA that came from T cells, B-cell-depleted T cells, or PBMCs.

Per the authors' pipeline: Nucleated cell counts were estimated from reference gene primer amplification. Generated by immunoSEQ multiplex PCR, the TCRdb table keeps only in-frame clones and is missing some. V and J calls and clone size are given by that table; D and trimming were obtained from the DNA. Of approximately 210,000 clones listed, approximately 90% are singletons. The J segment lost 2 bases and the V segment lost 7 bases, leaving 4 bases of the junction unmatched. The CDR3 is made up of 13 amino acids. The sequence came from a middle-aged woman with acute or convalescent COVID-19. The sequenced sample consisted of peripheral blood. The gene calls are TRBV23-1 and TRBJ2-5, with TRBD1 matching over 7 bases. TRBV23-1 is recorded as an ORF, its role being uncertain. CDR3: CASIPGQQETQYF. CDR3 coding DNA: TGCGCCAGCATTCCGGGACAGCAAGAGACCCAGTACTTC.